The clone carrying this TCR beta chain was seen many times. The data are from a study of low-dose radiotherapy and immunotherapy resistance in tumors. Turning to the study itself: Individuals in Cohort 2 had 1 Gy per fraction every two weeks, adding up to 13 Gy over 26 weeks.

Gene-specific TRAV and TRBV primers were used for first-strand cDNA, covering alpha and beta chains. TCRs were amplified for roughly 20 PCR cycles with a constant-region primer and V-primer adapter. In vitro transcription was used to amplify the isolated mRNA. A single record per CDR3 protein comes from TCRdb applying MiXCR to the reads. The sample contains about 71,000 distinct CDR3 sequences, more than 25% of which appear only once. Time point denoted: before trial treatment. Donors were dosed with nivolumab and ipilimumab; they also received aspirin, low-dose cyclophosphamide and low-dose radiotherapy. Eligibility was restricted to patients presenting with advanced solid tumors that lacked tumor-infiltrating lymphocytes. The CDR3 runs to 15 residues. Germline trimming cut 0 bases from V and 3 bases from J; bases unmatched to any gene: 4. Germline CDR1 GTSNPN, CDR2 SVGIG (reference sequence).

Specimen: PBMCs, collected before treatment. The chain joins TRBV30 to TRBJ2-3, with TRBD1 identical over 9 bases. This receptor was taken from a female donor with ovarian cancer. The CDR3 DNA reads TGTGCCTGGAGTGTGACAGGGGGGAGAACAGATACGCAGTATTTT. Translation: CAWSVTGGRTDTQYF.